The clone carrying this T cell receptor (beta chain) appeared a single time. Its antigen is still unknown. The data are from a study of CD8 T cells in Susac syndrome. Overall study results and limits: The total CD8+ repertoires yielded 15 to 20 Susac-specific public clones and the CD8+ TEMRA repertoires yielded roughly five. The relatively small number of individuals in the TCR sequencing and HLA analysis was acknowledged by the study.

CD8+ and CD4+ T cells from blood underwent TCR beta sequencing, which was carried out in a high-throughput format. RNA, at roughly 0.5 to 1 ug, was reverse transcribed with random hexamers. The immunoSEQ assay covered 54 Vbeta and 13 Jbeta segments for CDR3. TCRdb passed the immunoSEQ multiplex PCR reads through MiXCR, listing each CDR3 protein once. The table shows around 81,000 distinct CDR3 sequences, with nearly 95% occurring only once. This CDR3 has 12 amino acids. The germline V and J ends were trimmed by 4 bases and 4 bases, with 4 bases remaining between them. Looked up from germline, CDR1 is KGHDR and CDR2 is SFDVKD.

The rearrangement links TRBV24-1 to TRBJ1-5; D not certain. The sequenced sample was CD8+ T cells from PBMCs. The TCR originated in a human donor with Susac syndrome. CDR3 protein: CATSDRNQPQHF. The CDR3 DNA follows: TGTGCCACCAGTGACCGAAATCAGCCCCAGCATTTT.